Here is one TCR beta chain with its context. Only one count was recorded for this clone. Which antigen it targets is not known. Base-call qualities are not available, and no considerably larger clone is one nucleotide away. TCRbeta CDR3 regions were amplified from genomic DNA by means of the immunoSEQ Assay, a bias-controlled multiplex PCR. Concerning the study's data processing: The number of nucleated cells in each sample was estimated by amplification of reference gene primers within the assay. To quantify the absolute abundance of each unique TCRbeta CDR3 rearrangement, sequence reads were collapsed and filtered. For each sample, productive Simpson clonality was calculated as the square root of Simpson's diversity index over productive rearrangements. TCRdb retrieved this table from immuneACCESS and kept in-frame rearrangements only. Not all clones are present; in checked studies, unresolved V genes account for under half, and no reason is known for the remainder. Clonal size and the V and J genes are those of that table, whereas D and trimming came from the DNA. The sample profile shows 300,000 to 400,000 clones; 80% to 90% of them were found once. The top ten clonotypes cover around 4% of the sample.

Enrolling through a virtual design, the prospective study's participants ranged in age from roughly 18 to 89 years and lived across approximately 25 United States geographic areas. In the prospective study, cohorts were assigned on the basis of participant-reported clinical history obtained from a screening survey and a study questionnaire. Each participant in the prospective study had whole blood, serum and a nasopharyngeal or oropharyngeal swab collected by mobile phlebotomists. Additional blood draws and questionnaires over an approximately two-month period could optionally be provided by prospective study participants. Before DNA extraction, blood samples from the prospective study were shipped at room temperature or frozen. This sample was included in a study of blood T cell repertoires in COVID-19 (dated by TCRdb to the early 2020s). Regarding the study in general: Samples from collaborators originated in the United States, Italy and Spain and spanned both the acute and convalescent phases of COVID-19. The repertoires were released in a freely available public database intended as a resource for research on the immune response to SARS-CoV-2. HLA class I and class II types, where available, came from metadata supplied by the sample provider rather than from assay-based typing. The samples were drawn from the first 160 participants of the ongoing ImmuneRACE study and from 950 to 1,500 subjects provided by 6 global collaborators. Deeply sampled blood TCRbeta repertoires from subjects exposed to, actively infected with, or recovered from COVID-19 were included in the dataset. A de-identified subject ID, COVID-19 status, age in years and sex were almost always included in the sample metadata. The prospective study material was composed of cDNA or gDNA derived from T cells, B-cell-depleted T cells, or PBMCs. Here is what the overall study found, with its caveats: Clinical and demographic metadata were provided uncurated, with the amount varying by source and participant.

Material: PBMCs or T cells enriched from blood (not recorded which). The clonotype comes from a woman aged 40 to 50 with acute COVID-19.

The nucleotide sequence reads as follows: TGTGCCAGCAGCCGGACTAGCGAAGTAAAGTACGAGCAGTACTTC. Its protein reads: CASSRTSEVKYEQYF. Here the chain combines TRBV3-1 (or the pseudogene TRBV3-2) and TRBJ2-7; 9 central nucleotides agree with TRBD2. According to the germline V gene (reference sequence), CDR1 reads LGHDT and CDR2 reads YNNKEL. Germline trimming amounts to 4 bases on V and 4 bases on J, with 8 as the count of junction bases outside the gene matches. The CDR3 starts with the cysteine, ends with the phenylalanine, and has 15 residues. Solely the CDR3 DNA is kept, with 45 bases framed from the first base.